This TCR beta chain was retrieved from a study of T cell responses to AZD1222 COVID-19 vaccine. Overall study findings and caveats: Repertoire samples came only from after the peak T cell response.

Sequenced by immunoSEQ multiplex PCR; TCRdb stores in-frame clones only, minus some. The sample yields 100,000 to 150,000 clones, 70% to 85% seen once. This clone was picked up one time. The antigen remains unidentified. Timing groups of about 4 and about 12 weeks for second doses were pooled. The CDR3 has 13 amino acids. The germline V gene has CDR1 MNHEY and CDR2 SVGAGI. The V gene lost 6 bases and the J gene lost 5 bases, with 11 bases spanning the gap. The rearrangement uses TRBV6-5 and TRBJ2-1; D unresolved. The specimen was peripheral blood, collected 28 days after the second AZD1222 dose. This receptor was taken from an adult who received the AZD1222 COVID-19 vaccine. In DNA form, the CDR3 reads TGTGCCAGCAGCCGTGGTTCCCACAATGAGCAGTTCTTC. It codes for CASSRGSHNEQFF.